The 31 T cell receptor beta chains below were found in one sample sequenced in a study of response to subunit inactivated influenza vaccine. TCRdb re-called the RT-PCR reads through MiXCR, storing one row per CDR3 protein. The sample lists around 470,000 distinct CDR3 sequences, 6.5% to 8% seen once, with about 12% in the top ten. This material consisted of PBMCs from blood, taken about 23 months after vaccination. These receptors came from a man aged 45 to 70 who received an inactivated influenza vaccine.

This clonotype turned up a few times. The chain combines TRBV6-2 or TRBV6-3 with TRBJ2-3; possible D gene TRBD2, 5 bases. This CDR3 is built from 14 residues. The V and J ends lost 6 bases and 3 bases respectively, with 13 bases between them. Germline loops: CDR1 MNHEY, CDR2 SVGEGT. CDR3: CASRYPGITDTQYF. DNA of the CDR3: TGTGCCAGCAGATACCCGGGGATTACAGATACGCAGTATTTT.

This clonotype was picked up many times. The chain carries TRBV7-9 and TRBJ2-1; 10 bases align to TRBD2. In germline, CDR1 is SEHNR, CDR2 FQNEAQ (reference sequence). Trimming at V came to 3 bases and at J to 5 bases, leaving 4 bases not matched to a gene. This CDR3 spans 15 amino acids. The CDR3 loop is CASSFTSGADNEQFF. The CDR3 DNA reads TGTGCCAGCAGCTTCACTAGCGGGGCGGACAATGAGCAGTTCTTC.

This clonotype was picked up many times. V usage is TRBV6-1 and J usage is TRBJ2-7; maybe TRBD2 (6 bases). Trimming took 6 bases from V and 2 from J, leaving 11 bases between them. CDR1 is MNHNS and CDR2 is SASEGT in the germline V gene. CDR3 length equals 13 residues. The CDR3 spells CASSRGVTYEQYF. CDR3 nucleotides: TGTGCCAGCAGCCGCGGGGTGACCTACGAGCAGTACTTC.

This clonotype was seen at least ten times. A read error may produce the germline difference seen at one junction end. The V gene is TRBV4-3, the J gene TRBJ1-4; D gene uncertain. The germline V gene encodes CDR1 LGHNA and CDR2 YSLEER. This CDR3 contains 15 residues. CDR3 in DNA: TGCGCCAGCAGCCAAGATTGGCAGACTAACGAAAAACTGTTTTTT. Translated: CASSQDWQTNEKLFF.

This clonotype has more than one count but fewer than ten. The V and J genes are TRBV11-2 and TRBJ2-5, with D perhaps TRBD2 (6 bases). Germline V gives CDR1 SGHAT, CDR2 FQNNGV. The CDR3 is 14 amino acids. Trimming took off 0 bases at V and 2 bases at J, with 7 bases between the two ends. The chain's CDR3 is CASSLEDYQETQYF. CDR3 DNA: TGTGCCAGCAGCTTAGAGGACTATCAAGAGACCCAGTACTTC.

This clonotype was picked up a small number of times. The chain links TRBV6-5 to TRBJ2-7, with D possibly TRBD1 on 6 matching bases. The germline CDR1 and CDR2 sequences are MNHEY and SVGAGI. The CDR3 sequence is 14 residues long. Between the trimmed V and J ends, which lost 2 bases and 2 bases, there was a span of 10 bases. CDR3 protein: CASSYLDRTYEQYF. In DNA, the CDR3 is TGTGCCAGCAGTTACCTCGACAGGACCTACGAGCAGTACTTC.

This clonotype has just a few counts. The V call is TRBV18, the J call TRBJ2-1; D gene unclear. The CDR3 is 14 amino acids. V was clipped by 6 bases and J by 5 bases, with 14 bases between them. CDR1 and CDR2 (germline): KGHSH, LQKENI. Here the CDR3 DNA reads TGTGCCAGCTCCTACCTTTCGGGTGACAATGAGCAGTTCTTC. The encoded protein is CASSYLSGDNEQFF. The whole variable domain, filled in from reference TRBV18 and TRBJ2-1, reads NAGVMQNPRHLVRRRGQEARLRCSPMKGHSHVYWYRQLPEEGLKFMVYLQKENIIDESGMPKERFSAEFPKEGPSILRIQQVVRGDSAAYFCASSYLSGDNEQFFGPGTRLTVL.

This clonotype was found a few times. The rearrangement links TRBV14 to TRBJ2-7, with no clear D. Germline V gene lookup returns CDR1 SGHDN and CDR2 FVKESK. The CDR3 sequence is 13 residues long. V was pared by 0 bases and J by 3 bases, with 6 bases between. The CDR3 nucleotides read TGTGCCAGCAGCCAAGATAGGCACTACGAGCAGTACTTC. This translates into CASSQDRHYEQYF.

V and J are TRBV20-1 and TRBJ2-5; TRBD2 agrees at 7 bases. With 6 bases clipped from V and 4 bases from J, the junction kept 2 bases outside the gene matches. The CDR3 spans 11 residues. CDR1 and CDR2 from the germline V gene are DFQATT and SNEGSKA (reference sequence). The CDR3, as DNA: TGCAGTGCAGAGCGGGGAGAGACCCAGTACTTC. Protein product: CSAERGETQYF.

The chain recombines TRBV12-3 or TRBV12-4 with TRBJ1-4; 8 nucleotides agree with TRBD1. The CDR3 runs 13 residues. Unmatched junction bases numbered 3, after V lost 5 bases and J lost 7 bases. This chain's CDR3 is CASSAGTGEKLFF. For the CDR3, the DNA is TGTGCCAGCAGTGCCGGGACAGGTGAAAAACTGTTTTTT.

The table lists this clonotype with a few counts. The rearrangement links TRBV20-1 to TRBJ2-5; 8 nucleotides agree with TRBD2. The CDR3 runs 16 residues. The germline CDR1 and CDR2 sequences are DFQATT and SNEGSKA (reference sequence). V was clipped by 5 bases and J by 3 bases; unmatched bases: 14. CDR3 residues: CSARTILAGSKETQYF. CDR3 DNA sequence: TGCAGTGCTCGTACCATTTTAGCGGGGTCAAAAGAGACCCAGTACTTC.

At least ten counts were recorded for this clonotype. The V gene is TRBV5-5, the J gene TRBJ2-1; 14 bases are shared with TRBD2. J lost 0 bases, V lost 3 bases, and 5 bases had no gene match. The CDR3 is 18 amino acids. CDR1 is SGHKS, CDR2 YYEKEE, per germline (reference sequence). The CDR3 DNA reads as TGTGCCAGCAGCTGGACTAGCGGGGGGATGAGCTCCTACAATGAGCAGTTCTTC. It specifies CASSWTSGGMSSYNEQFF.

This clonotype was counted at least ten times. The chain couples TRBV5-1 to TRBJ2-7, with D unclear. Trimming shortened V by 2 bases and J by 0 bases, and 9 bases separated the two germline ends. Germline V gene data show CDR1 as SGHRS and CDR2 as YFSETQ. The CDR3 spans 14 residues. CDR3 in DNA: TGCGCCAGCAGCTTTAACCGGGTCTCCTACGAGCAGTACTTC. Translation gives CASSFNRVSYEQYF. Complete variable domain (other parts from reference TRBV5-1 and TRBJ2-7): KAGVTQTPRYLIKTRGQQVTLSCSPISGHRSVSWYQQTPGQGLQFLFEYFSETQRNKGNFPGRFSGRQFSNSRSEMNVSTLELGDSALYLCASSFNRVSYEQYFGPGTRLTVT.

This chain connects TRBV20-1 to TRBJ2-7; 10 bases fit TRBD2. The CDR3 runs to 13 residues. Germline assignment: CDR1 DFQATT and CDR2 SNEGSKA (reference sequence). The junction had 5 bases not matched to a gene; V was cut back by 3 bases and J by 6 bases. The DNA for the CDR3 is TGCAGTGCTAGGCGGCTAGCGGGGGCCGAGCAGTACTTC. Translating gives CSARRLAGAEQYF.

The table lists this clonotype with many counts. The chain uses TRBV29-1 and TRBJ1-1; D gene unclear. Germline CDR1 and CDR2: SQVTM and ANQGSEA. This CDR3 comprises 11 residues. V gave up 6 bases and J gave up 1 base, with 6 bases separating them. The CDR3 sequence: CSVSWNTEAFF. The CDR3 DNA follows: TGCAGCGTCTCCTGGAACACTGAAGCTTTCTTT.

DNA for the CDR3: TGCAGTGCTAGAACTCTGGGACAGGGCGACACCGGGGAGCTGTTTTTT. It specifies CSARTLGQGDTGELFF. The gene calls are TRBV20-1 and TRBJ2-2, with 9 bases identical to TRBD1. CDR1 and CDR2 (germline): DFQATT, SNEGSKA (reference sequence). V lost 2 bases and J lost 3; bases outside the gene matches: 7. The CDR3 loop spans 16 amino acids.

V usage is TRBV12-3 or TRBV12-4 and J usage is TRBJ1-2; perhaps TRBD1 as D (6 bases). Deletions cut 8 bases from V and 4 bases from J, with 14 bases between. This CDR3 is 13 amino acids long. The CDR3 DNA follows: TGTGCCAGCGCTAACCAGGGGATCTATGGCTACACCTTC. Translating it yields CASANQGIYGYTF.

This clonotype appeared a few times. This sequence joins TRBV20-1 and TRBJ1-1; D possibly corresponds to TRBD1 (6 bases). Germline V lookup: CDR1 DFQATT, CDR2 SNEGSKA (reference sequence). The V gene lost 1 base and the J gene lost 2 bases, with 14 bases spanning the gap. This CDR3 comprises 15 residues. The CDR3 bases are TGCAGTGCTAGAGTCCCGCAGGGGTCCAACACTGAAGCTTTCTTT. It codes for CSARVPQGSNTEAFF.

The gene calls are TRBV12-3 or TRBV12-4 and TRBJ2-7, with 12 bases that match TRBD2. V dropped 7 bases and J dropped 3; count of bases not matched to a gene: 7. The CDR3 runs to 15 residues. CDR3 sequence reads: CASKTGTSGFYEQYF. In nucleotides, the CDR3 is TGTGCCAGCAAAACCGGGACTAGCGGGTTCTACGAGCAGTACTTC.

The chain joins TRBV19 to TRBJ2-7; D is possibly TRBD1 (6 bases). Trimming removed 4 bases from V and 7 bases from J, with 14 bases in between. The CDR3 consists of 13 residues. Germline-derived CDR1 and CDR2 are LNHDA and SQIVND (reference sequence). This CDR3 reads CASSTTGLGEQYF. The CDR3 coding sequence is TGTGCCAGTAGTACAACAGGGCTGGGAGAGCAGTACTTC.

This sequence joins TRBV7-9 and TRBJ1-5; TRBD1 might be the D (5 bases). V was trimmed by 1 base and J by 3 bases, leaving 7 bases between them. CDR3 length equals 14 residues. CDR1 and CDR2 (germline): SEHNR, FQNEAQ (reference sequence). CDR3 sequence (DNA): TGTGCCAGCAGCTTAGGACAGTACAATCAGCCCCAGCATTTT. Translated: CASSLGQYNQPQHF.

This clonotype has a count of ten or more. The genes are TRBV15 and TRBJ2-2; D is undetermined. CDR1 and CDR2 from the germline V gene are LNHNV and YYDKDF (reference sequence). This CDR3 is 13 amino acids long. V gave up 0 bases and J gave up 8 bases, with 7 bases separating them. The CDR3 spells CATSRDPQGELFF. In DNA, the CDR3 is TGTGCCACCAGCAGAGATCCCCAAGGGGAGCTGTTTTTT.

This clonotype was counted ten times or more. The rearrangement joins TRBV20-1 to TRBJ2-7; 7 nucleotides align to TRBD2. V lost 0 bases to trimming and J lost 2 bases; unmatched junction nucleotides: 4. The CDR3 sequence is 14 residues long. Looked up from germline, CDR1 is DFQATT and CDR2 is SNEGSKA (reference sequence). The CDR3 nucleotides read TGCAGTGCTAGAGAGCGGGAGAGACCCTACGAGCAGTACTTC. This translates into CSARERERPYEQYF.

This clonotype was recorded many times. V usage is TRBV29-1 and J usage is TRBJ2-3; D is perhaps TRBD1 (5 bases). The V and J ends lost 7 bases and 1 base respectively, with 9 bases between them. The CDR3 loop spans 12 amino acids. The germline CDR1 and CDR2 sequences are SQVTM and ANQGSEA. CDR3 sequence: CSATTGTDTQYF. CDR3 nucleotides: TGCAGCGCCACGACAGGCACAGATACGCAGTATTTT.

This chain uses TRBV7-9 with TRBJ2-3; 12 positions match TRBD2. The germline V gene encodes CDR1 SEHNR and CDR2 FQNEAQ (reference sequence). The CDR3 totals 16 residues. V gave up 7 bases and J gave up 2 bases; unmatched junction bases: 7. The CDR3, as DNA: TGTGCCAGCAACATAGGACTAGCGGGAAACACAGATACGCAGTATTTT. Its protein product is CASNIGLAGNTDTQYF.

Many counts were recorded for this clonotype. The rearrangement links TRBV5-1 to TRBJ2-1; perhaps D is TRBD1 or TRBD2 (6 bases each). CDR1 is SGHRS and CDR2 is YFSETQ in the germline V gene. V was shortened by 3 bases and J by 3 bases, with 10 bases between the two germline ends. The CDR3 extends over 14 amino acids. CDR3 region: CASSSGGVYNEQFF. The CDR3 nucleotides are TGCGCCAGCAGCTCCGGGGGCGTCTACAATGAGCAGTTCTTC.

This clonotype was recorded a few times. This chain joins TRBV7-9 and TRBJ2-2; 8 bases map to TRBD2. This CDR3 spans 15 amino acids. Per germline, CDR1 SEHNR and CDR2 FQNEAQ (reference sequence). The trim removed 4 bases at V and 2 bases at J, leaving 3 bases unmatched. CDR3 loop: CASSSAGVNTGELFF. The DNA of the CDR3 is TGTGCCAGCAGCTCAGCGGGGGTAAACACCGGGGAGCTGTTTTTT.

This clonotype was recorded a few times. The gene calls are TRBV6-5 and TRBJ1-6, with D perhaps matching TRBD1 (5 bases). Between the trimmed V and J ends, which lost 2 bases and 2 bases, there was a span of 10 bases. The CDR3 spans 16 residues. Germline V CDR1 and CDR2: MNHEY, SVGAGI. CDR3 bases: TGTGCCAGCAGTTACCAAGGACAAACCTATAATTCACCCCTCCACTTT. Its translation is CASSYQGQTYNSPLHF.

Only a few counts were recorded for this clonotype. V is TRBV28 and J is TRBJ2-1; weak D call: TRBD2 (5 bases). This CDR3 has 15 residues. Trimming removed 5 bases at V and 5 bases at J, with 16 bases between. The germline V gene has CDR1 MDHEN and CDR2 SYDVKM. The CDR3 nucleotides read TGTGCCAGCAGTGTCGGGATGCCCCCCCACAATGAGCAGTTCTTC. Translated, it gives CASSVGMPPHNEQFF.

This clonotype was recorded at least ten times. This chain connects TRBV7-9 to TRBJ1-2; D is ambiguous. With 5 bases removed from V and 6 bases from J, the gap between germline ends came to 13 bases. Germline assignment: CDR1 SEHNR and CDR2 FQNEAQ (reference sequence). CDR3 length: 13 residues. In nucleotides, the CDR3 is TGTGCCAGCAGCCGTCCACACGGAGATGGCTACACCTTC. Protein sequence: CASSRPHGDGYTF.

This clonotype came up a few times. This chain uses TRBV24-1 with TRBJ2-3; 7 bases are a match to TRBD1. CDR3 length: 16 amino acids. Unmatched junction bases numbered 3, after V lost 0 bases and J lost 1 base. Germline loops: CDR1 KGHDR, CDR2 SFDVKD. CDR3 amino acids: CATSDLVGTGTDTQYF. The DNA of the CDR3 is TGTGCCACCAGTGATTTGGTTGGGACAGGCACAGATACGCAGTATTTT.